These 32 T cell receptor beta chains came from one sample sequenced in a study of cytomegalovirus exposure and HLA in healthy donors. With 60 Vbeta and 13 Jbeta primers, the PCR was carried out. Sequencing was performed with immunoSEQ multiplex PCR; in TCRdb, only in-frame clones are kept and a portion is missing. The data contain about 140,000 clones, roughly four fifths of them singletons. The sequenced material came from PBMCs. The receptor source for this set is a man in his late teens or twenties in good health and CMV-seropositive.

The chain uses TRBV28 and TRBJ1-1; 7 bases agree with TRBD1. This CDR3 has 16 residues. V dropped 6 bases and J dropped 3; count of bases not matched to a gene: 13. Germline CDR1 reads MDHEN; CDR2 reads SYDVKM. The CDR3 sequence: CASSRQAGGLYTEAFF. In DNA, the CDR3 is TGTGCCAGCAGCCGACAGGCAGGGGGTTTGTACACTGAAGCTTTCTTT.

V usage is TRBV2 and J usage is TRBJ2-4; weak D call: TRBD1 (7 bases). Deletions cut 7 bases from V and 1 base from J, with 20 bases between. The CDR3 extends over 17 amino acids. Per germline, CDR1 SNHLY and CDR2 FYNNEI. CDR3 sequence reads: CASTRAVQGGAKNIQYF. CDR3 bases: TGTGCCAGCACCAGGGCGGTCCAGGGGGGCGCCAAAAACATTCAGTACTTC.

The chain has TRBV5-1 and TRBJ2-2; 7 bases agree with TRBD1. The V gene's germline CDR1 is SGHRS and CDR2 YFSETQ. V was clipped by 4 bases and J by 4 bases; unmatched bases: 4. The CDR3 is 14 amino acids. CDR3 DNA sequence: TGCGCCAGCAGCGAACAGGGGAGCACCGGGGAGCTGTTTTTT. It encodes CASSEQGSTGELFF.

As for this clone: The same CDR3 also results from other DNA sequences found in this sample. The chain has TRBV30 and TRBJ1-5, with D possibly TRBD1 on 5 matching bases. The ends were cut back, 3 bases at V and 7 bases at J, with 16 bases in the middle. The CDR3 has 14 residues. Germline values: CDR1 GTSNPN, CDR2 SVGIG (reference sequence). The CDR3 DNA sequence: TGTGCCTGGAGGGTAGACAGTCACCCCCAGCCCCAGCATTTT. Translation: CAWRVDSHPQPQHF.

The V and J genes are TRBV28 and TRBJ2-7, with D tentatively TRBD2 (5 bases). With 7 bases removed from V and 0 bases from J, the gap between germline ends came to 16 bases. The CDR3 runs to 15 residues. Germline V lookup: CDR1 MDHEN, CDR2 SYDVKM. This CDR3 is CASNHRGAPSYEQYF. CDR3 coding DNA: TGTGCCAGCAACCATCGGGGAGCTCCCTCCTACGAGCAGTACTTC.

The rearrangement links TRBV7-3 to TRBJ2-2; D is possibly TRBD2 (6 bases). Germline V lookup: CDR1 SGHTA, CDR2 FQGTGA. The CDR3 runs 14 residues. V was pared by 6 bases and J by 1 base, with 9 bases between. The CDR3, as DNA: TGTGCCAGCAGGCTCGGGGGGAACACCGGGGAGCTGTTTTTT. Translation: CASRLGGNTGELFF.

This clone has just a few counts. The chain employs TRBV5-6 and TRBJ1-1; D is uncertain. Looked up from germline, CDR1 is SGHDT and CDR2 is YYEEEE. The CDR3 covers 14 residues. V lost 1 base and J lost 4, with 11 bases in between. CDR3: CASSLWVGGTEAFF. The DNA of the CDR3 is TGTGCCAGCAGCTTGTGGGTCGGAGGCACTGAAGCTTTCTTT.

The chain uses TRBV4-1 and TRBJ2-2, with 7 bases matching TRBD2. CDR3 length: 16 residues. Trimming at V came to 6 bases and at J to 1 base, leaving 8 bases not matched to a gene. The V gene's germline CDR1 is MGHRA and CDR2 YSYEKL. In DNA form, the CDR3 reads TGCGCCAGCAGGGACGGGTCTAGCGGGAACACCGGGGAGCTGTTTTTT. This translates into CASRDGSSGNTGELFF.

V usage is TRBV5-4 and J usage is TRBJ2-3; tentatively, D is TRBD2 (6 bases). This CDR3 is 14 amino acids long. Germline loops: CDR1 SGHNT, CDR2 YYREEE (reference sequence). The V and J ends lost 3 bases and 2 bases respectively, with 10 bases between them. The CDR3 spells CASSSGLYTDTQYF. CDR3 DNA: TGTGCCAGCAGCTCGGGACTGTACACAGATACGCAGTATTTT. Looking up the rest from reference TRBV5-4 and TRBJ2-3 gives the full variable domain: ETGVTQSPTHLIKTRGQQVTLRCSSQSGHNTVSWYQQALGQGPQFIFQYYREEENGRGNFPPRFSGLQFPNYSSELNVNALELDDSALYLCASSSGLYTDTQYFGPGTRLTVL.

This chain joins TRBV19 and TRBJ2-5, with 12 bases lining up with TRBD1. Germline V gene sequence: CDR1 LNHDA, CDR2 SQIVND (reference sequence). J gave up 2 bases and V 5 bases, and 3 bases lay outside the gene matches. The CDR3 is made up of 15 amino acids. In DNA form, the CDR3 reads TGTGCCAGTAGTCCGGGACAGGGGGCGCAAGAGACCCAGTACTTC. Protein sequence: CASSPGQGAQETQYF.

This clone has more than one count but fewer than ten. The CDR3, as DNA: TGTGCCAGCAGGAAGGAGCCGGCAGAGCAGTACTTC. Translating it yields CASRKEPAEQYF. The chain recombines TRBV28 with TRBJ2-7; no clear D gene. The CDR3 length is 12 residues. Between the trimmed V and J ends, which lost 6 bases and 7 bases, there was a span of 13 bases. Germline lookup yields CDR1 MDHEN and CDR2 SYDVKM.

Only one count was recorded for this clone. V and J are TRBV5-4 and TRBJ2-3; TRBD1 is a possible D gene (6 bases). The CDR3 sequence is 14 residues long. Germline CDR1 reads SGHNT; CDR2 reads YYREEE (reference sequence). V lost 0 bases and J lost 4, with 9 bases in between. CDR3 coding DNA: TGTGCCAGCAGCTTGGAGGCAGGGGCAGATACGCAGTATTTT. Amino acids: CASSLEAGADTQYF. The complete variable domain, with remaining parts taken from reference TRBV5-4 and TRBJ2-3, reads ETGVTQSPTHLIKTRGQQVTLRCSSQSGHNTVSWYQQALGQGPQFIFQYYREEENGRGNFPPRFSGLQFPNYSSELNVNALELDDSALYLCASSLEAGADTQYFGPGTRLTVL.

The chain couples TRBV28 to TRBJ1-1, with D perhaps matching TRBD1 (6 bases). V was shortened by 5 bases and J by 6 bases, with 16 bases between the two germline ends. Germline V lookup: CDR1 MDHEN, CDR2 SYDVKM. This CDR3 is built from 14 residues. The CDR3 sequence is CASSPRGGRAEAFF. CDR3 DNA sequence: TGTGCCAGCAGTCCCAGGGGAGGGAGGGCTGAAGCTTTCTTT.

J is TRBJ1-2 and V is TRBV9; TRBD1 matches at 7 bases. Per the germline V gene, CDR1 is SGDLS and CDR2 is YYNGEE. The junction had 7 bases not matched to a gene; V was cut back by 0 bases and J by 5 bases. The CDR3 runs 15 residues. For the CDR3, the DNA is TGTGCCAGCAGCGTAGATGGAGGGGGCGCTTATGGCTACACCTTC. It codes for CASSVDGGGAYGYTF.

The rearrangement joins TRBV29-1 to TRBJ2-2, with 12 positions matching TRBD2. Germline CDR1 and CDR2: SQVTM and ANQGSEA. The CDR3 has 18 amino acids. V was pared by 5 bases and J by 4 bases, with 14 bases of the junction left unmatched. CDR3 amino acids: CSVRLAGVPSYGTGELFF. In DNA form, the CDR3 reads TGCAGCGTTCGACTAGCGGGAGTCCCCAGTTATGGCACCGGGGAGCTGTTTTTT.

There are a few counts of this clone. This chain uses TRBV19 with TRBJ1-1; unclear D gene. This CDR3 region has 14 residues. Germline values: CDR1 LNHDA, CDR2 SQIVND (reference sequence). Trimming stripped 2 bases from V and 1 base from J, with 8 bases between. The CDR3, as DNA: TGTGCCAGTAGTATATCCCAGTGGAACACTGAAGCTTTCTTT. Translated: CASSISQWNTEAFF.

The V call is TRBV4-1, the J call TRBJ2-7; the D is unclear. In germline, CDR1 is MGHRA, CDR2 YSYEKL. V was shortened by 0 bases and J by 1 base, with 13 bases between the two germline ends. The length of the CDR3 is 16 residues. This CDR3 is CASSQEVAVHSYEQYF. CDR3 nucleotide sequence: TGCGCCAGCAGCCAAGAAGTGGCAGTCCATTCCTACGAGCAGTACTTC.

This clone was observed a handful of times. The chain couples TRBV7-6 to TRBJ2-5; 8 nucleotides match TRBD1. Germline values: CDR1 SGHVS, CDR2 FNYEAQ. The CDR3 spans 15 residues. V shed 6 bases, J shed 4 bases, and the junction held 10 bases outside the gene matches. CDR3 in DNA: TGTGCCAGCAGAAGACAGGGGAGTGGTGGAGAGACCCAGTACTTC. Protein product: CASRRQGSGGETQYF.

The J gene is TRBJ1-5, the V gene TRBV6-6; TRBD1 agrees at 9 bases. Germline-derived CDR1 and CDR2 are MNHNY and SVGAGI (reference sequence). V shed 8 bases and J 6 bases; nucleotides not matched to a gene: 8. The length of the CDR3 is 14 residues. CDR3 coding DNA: TGTGCCAGCGGATGGACAGGGGCATTTCAGCCCCAGCATTTT. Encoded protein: CASGWTGAFQPQHF.

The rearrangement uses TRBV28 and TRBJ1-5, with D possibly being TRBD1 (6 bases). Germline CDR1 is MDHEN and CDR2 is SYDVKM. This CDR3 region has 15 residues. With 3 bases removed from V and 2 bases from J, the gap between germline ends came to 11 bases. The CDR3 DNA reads TGTGCCAGCAGTTTCGAACAGGGAGGCAATCAGCCCCAGCATTTT. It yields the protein CASSFEQGGNQPQHF.

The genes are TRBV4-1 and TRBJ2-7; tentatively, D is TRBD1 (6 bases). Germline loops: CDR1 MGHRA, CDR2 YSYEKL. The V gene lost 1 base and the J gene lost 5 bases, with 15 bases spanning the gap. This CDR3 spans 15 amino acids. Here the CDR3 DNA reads TGCGCCAGCAGCCAAGCTGAACAGGGAGTGCACGAGCAGTACTTC. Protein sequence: CASSQAEQGVHEQYF.

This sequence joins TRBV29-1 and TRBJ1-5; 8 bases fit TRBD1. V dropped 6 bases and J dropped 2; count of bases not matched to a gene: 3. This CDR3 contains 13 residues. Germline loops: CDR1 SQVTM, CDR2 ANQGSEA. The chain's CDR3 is CSVTTGGNQPQHF. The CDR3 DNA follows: TGCAGCGTGACGACAGGGGGCAATCAGCCCCAGCATTTT.

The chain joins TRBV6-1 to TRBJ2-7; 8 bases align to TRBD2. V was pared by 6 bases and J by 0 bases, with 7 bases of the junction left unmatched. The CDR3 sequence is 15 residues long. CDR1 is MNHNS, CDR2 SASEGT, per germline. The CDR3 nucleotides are TGTGCCAGCAGCCCCTCGGGGGGGAGCTCCTACGAGCAGTACTTC. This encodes CASSPSGGSSYEQYF.

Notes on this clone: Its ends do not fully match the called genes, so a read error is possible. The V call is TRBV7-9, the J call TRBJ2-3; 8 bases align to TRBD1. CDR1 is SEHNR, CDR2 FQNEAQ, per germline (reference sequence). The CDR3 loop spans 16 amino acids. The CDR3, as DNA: TGCGCCAGCAGCTTTGGTCCTGGACAGGGTACAGATACGCAGTATTTT. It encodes CASSFGPGQGTDTQYF.

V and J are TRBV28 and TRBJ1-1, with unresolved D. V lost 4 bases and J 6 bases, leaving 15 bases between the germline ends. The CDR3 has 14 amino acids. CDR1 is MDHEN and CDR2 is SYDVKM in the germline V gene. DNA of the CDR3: TGTGCCAGCAGTTGGACTGACCTTGCGCCTGAAGCTTTCTTT. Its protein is CASSWTDLAPEAFF.

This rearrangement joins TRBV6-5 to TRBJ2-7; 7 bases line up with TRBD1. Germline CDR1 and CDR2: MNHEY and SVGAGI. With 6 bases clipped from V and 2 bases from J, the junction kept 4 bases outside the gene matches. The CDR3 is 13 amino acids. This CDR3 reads CASRQGLAYEQYF. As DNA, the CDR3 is TGTGCCAGCAGACAGGGGCTGGCCTACGAGCAGTACTTC.

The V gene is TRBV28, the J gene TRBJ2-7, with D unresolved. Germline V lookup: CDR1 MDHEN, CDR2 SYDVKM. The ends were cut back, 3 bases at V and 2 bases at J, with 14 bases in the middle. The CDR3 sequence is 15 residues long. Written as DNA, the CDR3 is TGTGCCAGCAGTTTTAGGCCAGGCTTCCCCTACGAGCAGTACTTC. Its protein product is CASSFRPGFPYEQYF.

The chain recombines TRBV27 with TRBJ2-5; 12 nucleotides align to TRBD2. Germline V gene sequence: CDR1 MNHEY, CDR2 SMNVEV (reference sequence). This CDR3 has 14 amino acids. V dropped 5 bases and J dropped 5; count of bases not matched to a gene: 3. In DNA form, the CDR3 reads TGTGCCAGCAGTGCTAGCGGGAGGGTTGAGACCCAGTACTTC. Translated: CASSASGRVETQYF.

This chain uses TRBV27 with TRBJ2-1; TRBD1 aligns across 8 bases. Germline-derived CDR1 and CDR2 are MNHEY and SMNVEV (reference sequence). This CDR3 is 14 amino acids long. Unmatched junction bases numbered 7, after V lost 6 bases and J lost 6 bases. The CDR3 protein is CASSKTGEFNEQFF. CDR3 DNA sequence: TGTGCCAGCAGCAAGACAGGGGAGTTCAATGAGCAGTTCTTC.

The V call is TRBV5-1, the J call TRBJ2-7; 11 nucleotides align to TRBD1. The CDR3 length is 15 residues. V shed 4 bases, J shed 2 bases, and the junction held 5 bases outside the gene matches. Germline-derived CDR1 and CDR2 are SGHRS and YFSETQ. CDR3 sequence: CASSHGTGGPYEQYF. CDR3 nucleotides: TGCGCCAGCAGCCACGGGACAGGGGGTCCCTACGAGCAGTACTTC.

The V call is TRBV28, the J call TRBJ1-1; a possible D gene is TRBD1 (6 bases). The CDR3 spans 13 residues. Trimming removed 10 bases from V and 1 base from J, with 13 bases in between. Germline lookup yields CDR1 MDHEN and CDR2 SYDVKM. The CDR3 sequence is CAIGRGENTEAFF. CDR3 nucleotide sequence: TGTGCCATCGGGAGGGGGGAGAACACTGAAGCTTTCTTT.

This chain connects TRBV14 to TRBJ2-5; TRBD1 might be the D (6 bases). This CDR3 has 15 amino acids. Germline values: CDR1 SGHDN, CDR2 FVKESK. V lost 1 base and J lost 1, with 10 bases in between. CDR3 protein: CASSQVPGVQETQYF. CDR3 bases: TGTGCCAGCAGCCAAGTTCCAGGGGTCCAAGAGACCCAGTACTTC.